What follows is one T cell receptor (beta chain) and its context. V was trimmed by 4 bases and J by 9 bases, leaving 19 bases between them. The CDR3 has 14 residues. Per germline, CDR1 MDHEN and CDR2 SYDVKM. In the original workflow: Reference gene primer amplification yielded estimated nucleated cell counts. The repertoire was sequenced with immunoSEQ multiplex PCR; TCRdb's copy has only in-frame clones and lacks some. V, J and clone size are taken as reported in that table, and D and trimming were inferred from the DNA itself. The sample carries under 200,000 clones, around 84% recorded once. The sample belongs to a study of blood T cell repertoires in COVID-19. On the study more broadly: The United States, Italy and Spain provided the acute and convalescent COVID-19 samples. Sources were T cells, B-cell-depleted T cells, or PBMCs; the material itself was cDNA or gDNA.

It was during active infection that Seattle patients were enrolled and then longitudinally followed. This clonotype was obtained from a woman between 65 and 79 years old with COVID-19, enrolled during active disease. The chain combines TRBV28 with TRBJ2-7; a possible D gene is TRBD2 (5 bases). The sequenced material came from peripheral blood. The CDR3 DNA is TGTGCCAGCAGTTCTCCTGCCGTTAACGGAGGGCAGTACTTC. Encoded protein: CASSSPAVNGGQYF.